This T cell receptor (beta chain) was retrieved from a study of Ad26.COV2.S vaccination and SARS-CoV-2 variants. The CDR3 has 17 amino acids. V lost 1 base and J lost 4; bases outside the gene matches: 7. Germline assignment: CDR1 LNHDA and CDR2 SQIVND (reference sequence). Libraries were prepared by immunoSEQ multiplex PCR; TCRdb keeps only in-frame clonotypes and omits some of them. The sample yields more than 300,000 clones, 80% to 90% seen once. Sample treatment: around 19 received Ad26.COV2.S at low or high dose, single or two shots; about 5 received placebo; per-sample allocation not given. The samples were gathered on day 63 after the first injection of vaccine or placebo.

The rearrangement joins TRBV19 to TRBJ2-1, with 10 nucleotides matching TRBD2. The TCR sequence derives from a person aged 18-65 years who received the Ad26.COV2.S COVID-19 vaccine or a placebo. This specimen was peripheral blood, taken in a trial of Ad26.COV2.S vaccine versus placebo. CDR3 in amino acids: CASSIVGWTSGYNEQFF. Here the CDR3 DNA reads TGTGCCAGTAGTATAGTAGGCTGGACTAGCGGTTACAATGAGCAGTTCTTC.